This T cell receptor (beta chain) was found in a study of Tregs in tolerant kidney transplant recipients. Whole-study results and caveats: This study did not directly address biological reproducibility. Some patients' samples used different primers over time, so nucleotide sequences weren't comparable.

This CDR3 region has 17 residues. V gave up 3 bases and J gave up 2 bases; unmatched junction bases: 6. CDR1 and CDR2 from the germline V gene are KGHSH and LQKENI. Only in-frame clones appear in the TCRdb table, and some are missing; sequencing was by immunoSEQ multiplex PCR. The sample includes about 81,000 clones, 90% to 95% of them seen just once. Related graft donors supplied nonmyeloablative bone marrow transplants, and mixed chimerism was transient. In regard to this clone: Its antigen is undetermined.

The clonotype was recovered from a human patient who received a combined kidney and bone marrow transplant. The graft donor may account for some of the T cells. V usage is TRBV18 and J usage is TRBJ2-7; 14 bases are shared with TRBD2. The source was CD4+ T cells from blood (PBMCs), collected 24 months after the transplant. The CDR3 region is CASSPGTSGSVPYEQYF. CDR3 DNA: TGTGCCAGCTCACCCGGGACTAGCGGGAGTGTCCCCTACGAGCAGTACTTC.